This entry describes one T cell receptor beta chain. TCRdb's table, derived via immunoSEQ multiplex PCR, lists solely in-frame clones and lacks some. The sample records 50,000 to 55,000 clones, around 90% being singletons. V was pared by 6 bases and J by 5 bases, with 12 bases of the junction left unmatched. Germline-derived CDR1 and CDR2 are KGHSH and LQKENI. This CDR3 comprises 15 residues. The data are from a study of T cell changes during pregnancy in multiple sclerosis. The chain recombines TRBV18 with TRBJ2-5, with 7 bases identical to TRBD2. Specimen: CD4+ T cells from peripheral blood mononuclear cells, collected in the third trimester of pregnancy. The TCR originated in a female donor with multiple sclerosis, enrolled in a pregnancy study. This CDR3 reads CASSRSAGEPETQYF. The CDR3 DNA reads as TGTGCCAGCTCCCGGTCTGCGGGGGAGCCGGAGACCCAGTACTTC.